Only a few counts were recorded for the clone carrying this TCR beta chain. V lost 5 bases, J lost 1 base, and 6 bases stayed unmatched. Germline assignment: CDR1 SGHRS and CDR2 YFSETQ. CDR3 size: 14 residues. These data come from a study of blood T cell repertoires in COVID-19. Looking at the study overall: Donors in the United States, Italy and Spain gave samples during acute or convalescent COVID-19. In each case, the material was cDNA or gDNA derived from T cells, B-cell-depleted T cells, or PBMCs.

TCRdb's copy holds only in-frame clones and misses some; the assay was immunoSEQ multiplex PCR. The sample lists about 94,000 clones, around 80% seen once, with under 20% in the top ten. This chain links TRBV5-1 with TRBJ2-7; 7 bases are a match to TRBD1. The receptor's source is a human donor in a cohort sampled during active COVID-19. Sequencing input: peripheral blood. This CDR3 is CASSSRTGSYEQYF. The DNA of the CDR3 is TGCGCCAGCAGTTCGCGGACAGGTTCCTACGAGCAGTACTTC.